This entry describes one T cell receptor beta chain. Its specificity is not known. The record originates from a study of circulating and synovial CD4+ cells in juvenile arthritis. Study-level results: Overlap with synovium rose as more T cells were sequenced. Circulating pathogenic-like lymphocytes shared a substantially higher fraction of CDR3 sequences with synovium than bulk blood. Circulating pathogenic-like and bulk T cells looked alike by Vbeta family usage. These repertoires were less diverse than bulk blood CD4 repertoires.

Only in-frame clones appear in the TCRdb table, and some are missing; sequencing was by immunoSEQ multiplex PCR. The sample records over 11,000 clones, approximately 88% being singletons. This receptor was taken from a human patient with juvenile idiopathic arthritis. Some clones in this sample may be carry-over from other donors' samples. Sequencing used CD4+ T cells from synovial fluid.

The CDR3 coding sequence is TGTGCCAGCAGCTCATTAGGGGGGGTGCTCCTCTACGAGCAGTACTTC. Amino acids: CASSSLGGVLLYEQYF. The chain couples TRBV7-8 to TRBJ2-7; D is possibly TRBD2 (7 bases). The CDR3 covers 16 residues. V was shortened by 4 bases and J by 3 bases, with 19 bases between the two germline ends. In germline, CDR1 is SGHVS, CDR2 FQNEAQ.